One sample yielded the 32 T cell receptor beta chains listed below, sequenced in a study of T cells in Graves' hyperthyroidism and ophthalmopathy. TCR beta CDR3 sequences were amplified from RNA transcripts. The HTBI primer set drove a first-round RT-PCR of the TCR CDR3. TCRdb analysed the multiplex PCR reads with MiXCR anew, one entry per CDR3 protein. The sample contains about 840,000 distinct CDR3 sequences, 38% of which appear only once. Material: blood. These receptors all stem from a man aged 18 to 35 with Graves' hyperthyroidism.

The CDR3 region is CASSQDTGGEEQYF. The CDR3 DNA sequence: TGCGCCAGCAGCCAAGATACGGGCGGGGAGGAGCAGTACTTC. V gene TRBV4-1 combines with J gene TRBJ2-7; D perhaps matches TRBD2 (6 bases). Germline V gives CDR1 MGHRA, CDR2 YSYEKL. V lost 0 bases to trimming and J lost 7 bases, with 13 bases between them. The CDR3 is 14 residues long.

This sequence joins TRBV19 and TRBJ2-2; D is unclear. V lost 4 bases, J lost 2 bases, and 11 bases lay in between. This CDR3 contains 15 residues. Germline V gene lookup returns CDR1 LNHDA and CDR2 SQIVND (reference sequence). This CDR3 reads CASSSYKDNTGELFF. CDR3 nucleotides: TGTGCCAGTAGTAGTTATAAGGATAACACCGGGGAGCTGTTTTTT.

This clonotype was counted at least ten times. The chain employs TRBV7-8 and TRBJ2-2, with TRBD1 identical over 9 bases. V shed 6 bases and J 10 bases; nucleotides not matched to a gene: 12. CDR1 SGHVS and CDR2 FQNEAQ come from the germline V gene. This CDR3 comprises 15 residues. CDR3 in amino acids: CASSAGTGYAEELFF. DNA of the CDR3: TGTGCCAGCAGTGCCGGGACAGGGTATGCTGAGGAGCTGTTTTTT.

V usage is TRBV12-3 or TRBV12-4 and J usage is TRBJ1-4; unclear D gene. V lost 6 bases and J 7 bases, leaving 12 bases between the germline ends. The CDR3 sequence is 13 residues long. The CDR3 spells CASSKGNGEKLFF. The CDR3 DNA reads as TGTGCCAGCAGCAAGGGTAATGGTGAAAAACTGTTTTTT.

Ten or more counts support this clonotype. The chain couples TRBV15 to TRBJ2-5; 8 bases are shared with TRBD2. This CDR3 has 18 amino acids. Germline CDR1 LNHNV, CDR2 YYDKDF (reference sequence). J was trimmed by 2 bases and V by 0 bases; bases with no gene match: 11. CDR3 amino acids: CATSREMGPLAVQETQYF. CDR3 coding DNA: TGTGCCACCAGCAGAGAGATGGGGCCACTAGCGGTTCAAGAGACCCAGTACTTC.

Turning to this clonotype: This may be a read error: a much more frequent sequence differs by one nucleotide. The chain joins TRBV15 to TRBJ2-7; perhaps TRBD2 as D (5 bases). The germline gives CDR1 LNHNV, CDR2 YYDKDF (reference sequence). The length of the CDR3 is 15 residues. CDR3 nucleotides: TGTGCCGCCAGCAGAGATTATCTCAGCGGCTACGAGCAGTACTTC. Translated: CAASRDYLSGYEQYF.

Note on this clonotype: The germline gene is not matched at one end of the junction; a read error may be the cause. The chain carries TRBV11-2 and TRBJ2-7, with 7 bases lining up with TRBD1. This CDR3 has 14 residues. Looked up from germline, CDR1 is SGHAT and CDR2 is FQNNGV. CDR3 bases: TGTGCCAGCAGCTCCCGACAGGGCCTTTCCGAGGAGTACTTC. This codes for CASSSRQGLSEEYF.

For this clonotype: An end of the junction does not agree with germline; a read error may underlie this. The chain carries TRBV7-2 and TRBJ2-5, with 8 bases fitting TRBD2. The germline CDR1 and CDR2 sequences are SGHTA and FQGNSA. CDR3 size: 15 residues. The CDR3 loop reads CASSLVGQAGEAQYF. The CDR3 DNA sequence: TGTGCCAGCAGCTTAGTTGGGCAAGCGGGAGAGGCCCAGTACTTC.

This clonotype was found a few times. The J gene is TRBJ2-5, the V gene TRBV9, with D uncertain. Germline-derived CDR1 and CDR2 are SGDLS and YYNGEE. V lost 4 bases and J lost 2, with 15 bases in between. This CDR3 comprises 15 residues. The CDR3 DNA follows: TGTGCCAGCAGCTTATTCGGCCAGACTCAAGAGACCCAGTACTTC. Its translation: CASSLFGQTQETQYF.

Note on this clonotype: Since the CDR3 does not end with the conserved phenylalanine or tryptophan, this likely comes from a read error. No DNA is shown, since the ends of the CDR3 on it are uncertain; the CDR3 is the one TCRdb lists. The rearrangement uses TRBV20-1 and TRBJ2-7; the tabulated D call, TRBD2, remains unverified against the DNA. Germline loops: CDR1 DFQATT, CDR2 SNEGSKA (reference sequence). The CDR3 has 9 residues if both end residues are counted. The CDR3 sequence: CSARDRRTS.

A word on this clonotype: A much larger clone differs from this one at a single base, so this may be a read error. The chain employs TRBV10-3 and TRBJ1-1; D is perhaps TRBD1 (5 bases). This CDR3 is built from 13 residues. Per the germline V gene, CDR1 is ENHRY and CDR2 is SYGVKD. The CDR3 DNA reads TGTGCCACCAGTTCCATAGGGGACACTGAAGCTTTCTTT. This sequence encodes CATSSIGDTEAFF.

The CDR3 here is CASSGDYGTETQYF. Written as DNA, the CDR3 is TGCGCCAGCAGCGGAGACTACGGGACAGAGACCCAGTACTTC. V usage is TRBV10-2 and J usage is TRBJ2-5; D is tentatively TRBD1 or TRBD2 (5 bases each). The CDR3 covers 14 residues. CDR1 is WSHSY and CDR2 is SAAADI in the germline V gene. V lost 6 bases to trimming and J lost 4 bases, with 15 bases between them.

The rearrangement joins TRBV7-8 to TRBJ1-2; D is unresolved. V was clipped by 5 bases and J by 2 bases, with 21 bases between them. The CDR3 length is 17 residues. Germline CDR1 reads SGHVS; CDR2 reads FQNEAQ. As DNA, the CDR3 is TGTGCCAGCAGCCGTGATGGGGTCCTCGCCAGAAACTATGGCTACACCTTC. Amino acid sequence: CASSRDGVLARNYGYTF.

This clonotype was counted ten times or more. This chain's CDR3 is CASSPGAYLEQYF. Written as DNA, the CDR3 is TGCGCCAGCAGCCCTGGGGCGTACCTGGAGCAGTACTTC. The chain is built from TRBV5-1 and TRBJ2-7; TRBD1 might be the D (5 bases). CDR1 is SGHRS and CDR2 is YFSETQ in the germline V gene. The CDR3 is 13 amino acids. Between the trimmed V and J ends, which lost 4 bases and 7 bases, there was a span of 15 bases. Complete variable domain (other parts from reference TRBV5-1 and TRBJ2-7): KAGVTQTPRYLIKTRGQQVTLSCSPISGHRSVSWYQQTPGQGLQFLFEYFSETQRNKGNFPGRFSGRQFSNSRSEMNVSTLELGDSALYLCASSPGAYLEQYFGPGTRLTVT.

For this clonotype: Germline and junction disagree at one end, which may indicate a read error. The chain combines TRBV25-1 with TRBJ2-7, with 8 bases that match TRBD1. The CDR3 length is 16 residues. Germline V gene sequence: CDR1 MGHDK, CDR2 SYGVNS. CDR3 DNA: TGCGCCAGCAGCCAAGATTTAAACAGGGGGGTCAACGAGCAGTACTTC. This codes for CASSQDLNRGVNEQYF.

This clonotype was counted only a few times. V and J are TRBV12-3 or TRBV12-4 and TRBJ1-5; possible D gene TRBD1, 6 bases. V lost 3 bases and J 2 bases, leaving 8 bases between the germline ends. The CDR3 totals 14 residues. The CDR3 spells CASSFGGRNQPQHF. CDR3 nucleotide sequence: TGTGCCAGCAGTTTTGGGGGGCGCAATCAGCCCCAGCATTTT.

The chain employs TRBV29-1 and TRBJ2-5, with D possibly TRBD2 on 5 matching bases. This CDR3 has 12 residues. The germline CDR1 and CDR2 sequences are SQVTM and ANQGSEA. The V and J ends lost 6 bases and 5 bases respectively, with 13 bases between them. CDR3 in DNA: TGCAGCGTGTCGGGGATAGAGGAGACCCAGTACTTC. Protein product: CSVSGIEETQYF.

This clonotype was observed a few times. The chain uses TRBV20-1 and TRBJ2-7; TRBD2 aligns across 11 bases. This CDR3 comprises 15 residues. Germline CDR1 and CDR2: DFQATT and SNEGSKA (reference sequence). V lost 5 bases to trimming and J lost 4 bases; unmatched junction nucleotides: 10. CDR3: CSASGLADVDYEQYF. CDR3 bases: TGCAGTGCTTCGGGACTAGCGGATGTGGATTACGAGCAGTACTTC.

The chain recombines TRBV12-3 or TRBV12-4 with TRBJ1-6; TRBD1 matches 7 bases. Germline trimming cut 3 bases from V and 11 bases from J; bases unmatched to any gene: 7. The CDR3 is 14 amino acids. The CDR3 is CASSLTGPGPPLHF. The CDR3 DNA reads TGTGCCAGCAGTTTGACAGGGCCAGGCCCACCCCTCCACTTT.

This clonotype has more than one count but fewer than ten. One end of the junction varies from germline; a read error may be responsible. V is TRBV5-5 and J is TRBJ2-5, with a weak D call TRBD1 (6 bases). The germline V gene encodes CDR1 SGHKS and CDR2 YYEKEE (reference sequence). CDR3 size: 15 residues. CDR3 sequence (DNA): TGCGCCAGCAGCTTGGCCGCAGGACAGTCGAAGACCCAGTACTTC. Translation gives CASSLAAGQSKTQYF.

The CDR3 region has the DNA TGCGCCAGCAGCCAAGATCCGGGACAGGGGCAGGAGACCCAGTACTTC. It encodes CASSQDPGQGQETQYF. V is TRBV4-1 and J is TRBJ2-5; 10 bases fit TRBD1. Losses at the gene ends were 0 bases for V and 5 bases for J; bases not matched to a gene: 6. This CDR3 region has 16 residues. Germline V lookup: CDR1 MGHRA, CDR2 YSYEKL.

In regard to this clonotype: Sequence at one end of the junction differs from germline and may be a read error. The chain recombines TRBV19 with TRBJ2-7, with D perhaps matching TRBD1 or TRBD2 (5 bases each). Germline V gene lookup returns CDR1 LNHDA and CDR2 SQIVND (reference sequence). The CDR3 totals 15 residues. The CDR3 bases are TGTGCCCGTAGTGTATACCCCGGGACGGACTACGAGCAGTACTTC. Translating gives CARSVYPGTDYEQYF.

This clonotype was recorded at least ten times. The chain joins TRBV2 to TRBJ1-2, with 7 nucleotides matching TRBD1. V shed 6 bases, J shed 4 bases, and the junction held 5 bases outside the gene matches. The germline V gene has CDR1 SNHLY and CDR2 FYNNEI. The CDR3 sequence is 13 residues long. The CDR3 is CASRGQEPYGYTF. CDR3 bases: TGTGCCAGCAGAGGACAGGAGCCCTATGGCTACACCTTC.

With respect to this clonotype: A much larger clone differs by one base, so this may be a read error. This chain joins TRBV7-2 and TRBJ1-2; D remains unclear. The CDR3 has 13 amino acids. Germline V gene lookup returns CDR1 SGHTA and CDR2 FQGNSA. This CDR3 reads CASSLGALTDYTF. In nucleotides, the CDR3 is TGCGCCAGCAGCTTGGGCGCTTTGACCGACTACACCTTC.

V usage is TRBV12-3 or TRBV12-4 and J usage is TRBJ1-5, with D perhaps matching TRBD1 (5 bases). CDR3 size: 15 residues. V gave up 5 bases and J gave up 6 bases, with 17 bases separating them. The CDR3 protein is CASSPGLEYGQPQHF. The CDR3 nucleotides are TGTGCCAGCAGTCCGGGACTTGAATATGGTCAGCCCCAGCATTTT.

This clonotype has ten or more counts. This chain connects TRBV14 to TRBJ1-2, with D tentatively TRBD1 (5 bases). V was cut by 1 base and J by 3 bases, with 12 bases left in between. Germline CDR1 is SGHDN and CDR2 is FVKESK. The CDR3 totals 15 residues. In DNA form, the CDR3 reads TGTGCCAGCAGCCAAGGTGGGGAAGGGGACTATGGCTACACCTTC. Its protein is CASSQGGEGDYGYTF.

The chain employs TRBV6-4 and TRBJ1-1; no reliable D call. V lost 4 bases and J 1 base, leaving 10 bases between the germline ends. This CDR3 is built from 14 residues. Looked up from germline, CDR1 is MRHNA and CDR2 is SNTAGT. This chain's CDR3 is CASSGDGENTEAFF. The CDR3 bases are TGTGCCAGCAGTGGTGACGGGGAGAACACTGAAGCTTTCTTT.

As regards this clonotype: This may be a read error: a much more frequent sequence differs by one nucleotide. This chain joins TRBV11-2 and TRBJ2-5; D tentatively fits TRBD1 or TRBD2 (5 bases each). Germline assignment: CDR1 SGHAT and CDR2 FQNNGV. The CDR3 loop spans 12 amino acids. Trimming cost V 5 bases and J 4 bases, with 8 bases left between them. DNA for the CDR3: TGTGCCAGCAGCCAAGGGACAGAGACCCAGTACTTC. Translated: CASSQGTETQYF. Full variable domain (remainder filled in from reference TRBV11-2 and TRBJ2-5): EAGVAQSPRYKIIEKRQSVAFWCNPISGHATLYWYQQILGQGPKLLIQFQNNGVVDDSQLPKDRFSAERLKGVDSTLKIQPAKLEDSAVYLCASSQGTETQYFGPGTRLLVL.

The table lists this clonotype with a count of one. V is TRBV2 and J is TRBJ2-5, with TRBD1 identical over 7 bases. V shed 6 bases, J shed 2 bases, and the junction held 15 bases outside the gene matches. This CDR3 spans 17 amino acids. Germline CDR1 is SNHLY and CDR2 is FYNNEI. Here the CDR3 reads CASSQDSPGTAQETQYF. The CDR3 region has the DNA TGTGCCAGCAGCCAAGATTCGCCCGGGACAGCACAAGAGACCCAGTACTTC.

This rearrangement joins TRBV27 to TRBJ2-6; D is possibly TRBD1 (6 bases). CDR3 length: 14 amino acids. Trimming took off 3 bases at V and 8 bases at J, with 11 bases between the two ends. Germline lookup yields CDR1 MNHEY and CDR2 SMNVEV (reference sequence). In DNA, the CDR3 is TGTGCCAGCAGTTTCACAGGGTTTTCCAACGTCCTGACTTTC. Translated, it gives CASSFTGFSNVLTF.

The genes are TRBV6-2 or TRBV6-3 and TRBJ2-6, with D unresolved. Trimming took 5 bases from V and 0 from J, leaving 11 bases between them. The V gene's germline CDR1 is MNHEY and CDR2 SVGEGT. The CDR3 contains 16 residues. CDR3 in DNA: TGTGCCAGCAGTACCAAGGTCAGCTCTGGGGCCAACGTCCTGACTTTC. It encodes CASSTKVSSGANVLTF.

This clonotype was seen a handful of times. The chain uses TRBV20-1 and TRBJ1-2, with TRBD1 identical over 7 bases. Germline V gives CDR1 DFQATT, CDR2 SNEGSKA (reference sequence). The CDR3 is 14 residues long. V was pared by 0 bases and J by 5 bases, with 6 bases of the junction left unmatched. CDR3 DNA sequence: TGCAGTGCTAGAGATCGGGACAGCAGTTATGGCTACACCTTC. Protein: CSARDRDSSYGYTF.